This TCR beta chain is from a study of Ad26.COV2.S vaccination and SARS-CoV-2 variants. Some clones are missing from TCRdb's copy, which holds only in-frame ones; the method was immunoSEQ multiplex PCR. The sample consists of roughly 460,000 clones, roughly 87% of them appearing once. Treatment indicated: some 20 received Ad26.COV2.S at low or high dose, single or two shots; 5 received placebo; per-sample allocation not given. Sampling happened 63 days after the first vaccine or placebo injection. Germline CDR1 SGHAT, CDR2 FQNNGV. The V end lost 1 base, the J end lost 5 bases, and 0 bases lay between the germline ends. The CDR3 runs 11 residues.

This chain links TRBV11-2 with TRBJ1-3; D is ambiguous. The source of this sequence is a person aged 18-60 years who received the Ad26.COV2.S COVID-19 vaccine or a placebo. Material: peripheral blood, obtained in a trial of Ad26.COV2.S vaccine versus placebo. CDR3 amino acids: CASSLGNTIYF. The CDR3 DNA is TGTGCCAGCAGCTTAGGAAACACCATATATTTT.